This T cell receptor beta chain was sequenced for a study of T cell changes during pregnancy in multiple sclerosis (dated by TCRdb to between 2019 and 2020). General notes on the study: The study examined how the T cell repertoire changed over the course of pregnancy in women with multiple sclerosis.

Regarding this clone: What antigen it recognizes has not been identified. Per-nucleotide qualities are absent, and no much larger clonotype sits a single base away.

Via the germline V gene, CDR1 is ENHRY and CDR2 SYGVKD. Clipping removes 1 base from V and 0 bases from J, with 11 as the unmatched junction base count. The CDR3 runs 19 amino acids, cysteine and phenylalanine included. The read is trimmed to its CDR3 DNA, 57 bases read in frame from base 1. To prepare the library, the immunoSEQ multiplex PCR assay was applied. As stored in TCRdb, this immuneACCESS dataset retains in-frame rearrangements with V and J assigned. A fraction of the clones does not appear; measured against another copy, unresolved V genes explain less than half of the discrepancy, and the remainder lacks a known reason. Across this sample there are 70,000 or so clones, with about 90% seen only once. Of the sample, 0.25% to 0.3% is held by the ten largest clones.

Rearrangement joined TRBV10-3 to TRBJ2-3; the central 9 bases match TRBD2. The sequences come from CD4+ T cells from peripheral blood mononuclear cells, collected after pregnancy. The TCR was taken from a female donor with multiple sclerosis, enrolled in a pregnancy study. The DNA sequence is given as TGTGCCATCAGTGAGTTTCGGCGGGGGGGCGCTTCTAGCACAGATACGCAGTATTTT. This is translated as CAISEFRRGGASSTDTQYF.